These 10 T cell receptor beta chains were all obtained from the same sample, sequenced in a study of PD-L1 blockade in urothelial cancer. Sequencing was performed with immunoSEQ multiplex PCR; in TCRdb, only in-frame clones are kept and a portion is missing. The table lists 90,000 to 130,000 clones, more than 85% of them singletons. Described time point: peripheral blood 6 weeks after treatment start. The starting material was PBMCs, obtained around atezolizumab (anti-PD-L1) treatment. Receptor source: a man between 60 and 75 years old with urothelial cancer.

This clone has just one count. The rearrangement uses TRBV9 and TRBJ1-1; maybe TRBD1 (5 bases). The CDR3 is 15 residues long. Per the germline V gene, CDR1 is SGDLS and CDR2 is YYNGEE. The germline V and J ends were trimmed by 0 bases and 5 bases, with 14 bases remaining between them. The CDR3 region has the DNA TGTGCCAGCAGCGTAGTCGCCCGGGGGGGGACTGAAGCTTTCTTT. Translating gives CASSVVARGGTEAFF.

The gene calls are TRBV6-1 and TRBJ2-7, with 12 positions matching TRBD1. This CDR3 spans 16 amino acids. The junction had 9 bases not matched to a gene; V was cut back by 2 bases and J by 7 bases. The germline V gene has CDR1 MNHNS and CDR2 SASEGT. CDR3 coding DNA: TGTGCCAGCAGTGAATATGGGGACAGGGGGCTGAGAGAGCAGTACTTC. Protein: CASSEYGDRGLREQYF.

The V call is TRBV7-9, the J call TRBJ2-7, with D tentatively TRBD1 (6 bases). The V end lost 3 bases, the J end lost 1 base, and 19 bases lay between the germline ends. Germline CDR1 SEHNR, CDR2 FQNEAQ (reference sequence). The CDR3 has 17 amino acids. This chain's CDR3 is CASSFPRGSYLSYEQYF. The CDR3 region has the DNA TGTGCCAGCAGCTTCCCAAGGGGGTCCTATTTATCCTACGAGCAGTACTTC.

V usage is TRBV7-8 and J usage is TRBJ1-6; 7 bases match TRBD1. Losses at the gene ends were 5 bases for V and 8 bases for J; bases not matched to a gene: 12. The CDR3 runs 16 residues. Looked up from germline, CDR1 is SGHVS and CDR2 is FQNEAQ. The CDR3 nucleotides are TGTGCCAGCAGCCACCGGGACAGTGGGTATGATTCACCCCTCCACTTT. This sequence encodes CASSHRDSGYDSPLHF.

The V gene is TRBV21-1, the J gene TRBJ2-1; TRBD2 reflects the table's D call only, with no check against the DNA. TRBV21-1 is termed a pseudogene. This CDR3 region has 16 residues. The CDR3 is CASSKEGSGSYNEQFF. The CDR3, as DNA: TGTGCCAGCAGCAAAGAGGGTAGCGGGAGCTACAATGAGCAGTTCTTC.

J is TRBJ2-7 and V is TRBV4-3; 7 positions agree with TRBD1. J gave up 4 bases and V 1 base, and 7 bases lay outside the gene matches. Germline lookup yields CDR1 LGHNA and CDR2 YSLEER. This CDR3 comprises 15 residues. CDR3 protein: CASSQVYDREYEQYF. In DNA form, the CDR3 reads TGCGCCAGCAGCCAAGTGTACGACAGGGAATACGAGCAGTACTTC.

CDR3 region: CAWTSVRTDTQYF. For the CDR3, the DNA is TGTGCCTGGACTAGTGTTCGCACAGATACGCAGTATTTT. This chain joins TRBV30 and TRBJ2-3; no firm D call. From germline, CDR1 is GTSNPN and CDR2 SVGIG (reference sequence). V shed 4 bases and J shed 1 base, with 9 bases lying between them. The CDR3 consists of 13 residues.

The chain couples TRBV4-3 to TRBJ2-1; 11 bases fit TRBD2. The V gene's germline CDR1 is LGHNA and CDR2 YSLEER. CDR3 length: 15 residues. Trimming removed 2 bases from V and 4 bases from J; junction bases left unmatched: 1. The DNA of the CDR3 is TGCGCCAGCAGCCAACTAGCGGGGGGATACAATGAGCAGTTCTTC. Its protein product is CASSQLAGGYNEQFF.

The chain joins TRBV9 to TRBJ2-5; 10 nucleotides match TRBD1. The germline V gene has CDR1 SGDLS and CDR2 YYNGEE. The CDR3 is 16 amino acids. The ends lost 0 bases at V and 2 bases at J; junction bases unmatched: 4. CDR3 loop: CASSVGLGQGQETQYF. As DNA, the CDR3 is TGTGCCAGCAGCGTAGGTTTGGGACAGGGGCAAGAGACCCAGTACTTC.

The rearrangement links TRBV11-1 to TRBJ2-5, with 7 bases matching TRBD2. CDR1 and CDR2 from the germline V gene are SGHAT and FQDESV (reference sequence). The CDR3 consists of 17 residues. J was trimmed by 7 bases and V by 5 bases; bases with no gene match: 19. CDR3 DNA: TGTGCCAGCAGCCCCGTGGGCGGGAGTAGTACGGGAGGGACCCAGTACTTC. Translating it yields CASSPVGGSSTGGTQYF.